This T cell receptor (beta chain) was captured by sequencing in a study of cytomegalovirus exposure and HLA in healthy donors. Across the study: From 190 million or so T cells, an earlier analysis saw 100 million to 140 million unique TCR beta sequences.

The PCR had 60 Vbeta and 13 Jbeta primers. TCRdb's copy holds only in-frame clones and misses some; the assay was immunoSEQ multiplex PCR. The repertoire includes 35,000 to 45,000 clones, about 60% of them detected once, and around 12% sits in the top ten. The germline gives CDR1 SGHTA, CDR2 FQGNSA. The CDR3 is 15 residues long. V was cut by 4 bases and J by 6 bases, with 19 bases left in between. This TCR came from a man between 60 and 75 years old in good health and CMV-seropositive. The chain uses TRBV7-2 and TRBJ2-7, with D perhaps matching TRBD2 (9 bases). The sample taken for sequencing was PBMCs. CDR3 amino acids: CASSSAGGGTGEQYF. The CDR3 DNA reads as TGTGCCAGCAGCTCAGCGGGGGGCGGGACAGGCGAGCAGTACTTC.